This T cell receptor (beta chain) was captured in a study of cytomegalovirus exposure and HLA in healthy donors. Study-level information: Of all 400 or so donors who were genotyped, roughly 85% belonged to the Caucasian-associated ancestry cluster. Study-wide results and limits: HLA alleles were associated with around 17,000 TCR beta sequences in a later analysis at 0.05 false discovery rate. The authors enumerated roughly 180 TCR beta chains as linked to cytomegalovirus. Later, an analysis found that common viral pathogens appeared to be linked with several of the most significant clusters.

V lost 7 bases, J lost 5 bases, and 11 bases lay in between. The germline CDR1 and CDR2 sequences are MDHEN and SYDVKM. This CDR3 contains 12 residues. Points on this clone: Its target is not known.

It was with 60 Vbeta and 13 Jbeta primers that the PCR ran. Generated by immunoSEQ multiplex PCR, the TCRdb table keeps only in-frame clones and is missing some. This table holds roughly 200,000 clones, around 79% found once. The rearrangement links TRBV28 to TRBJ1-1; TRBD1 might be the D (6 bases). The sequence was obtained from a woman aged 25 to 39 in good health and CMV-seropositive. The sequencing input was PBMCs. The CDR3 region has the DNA TGTGCCAGCACTCTGAGGGGGACTGAAGCTTTCTTT. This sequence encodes CASTLRGTEAFF.